The clone carrying this T cell receptor (beta chain) was counted many times. Its specificity is unknown. The iRepertoire nested amplicon-rescue multiplex PCR amplified TCR alpha and beta CDR3s from RNA. From the multiplex PCR reads, TCRdb called clonotypes with MiXCR, one entry per CDR3 protein. Of 150,000 to 200,000 distinct CDR3 sequences listed, 30% to 40% are singletons. This sample was taken from a study of glioma-infiltrating T cells. Trimming took off 3 bases at V and 4 bases at J, with 18 bases between the two ends. Germline V gives CDR1 MNHEY, CDR2 SVGEGT. This CDR3 is built from 16 residues. Findings and limits, study-wide: CDR3 overlap between tissue and blood was very small. Above-expected tissue-blood divergence occurred in all gliomas, most in low-grade ones.

V usage is TRBV6-2 or TRBV6-3 and J usage is TRBJ2-5, with D tentatively TRBD2 (5 bases). The source of this sequence is a human donor with low-grade glioma or glioblastoma, undergoing nonglioma brain surgery, or in good health (not recorded which). The sample taken for sequencing was glioma tissue, nonneoplastic brain tissue, or PBMCs (not recorded which). The CDR3 region has the DNA TGTGCCAGCAGTTATGTGGTGGGAGCAATGCGAGAGACCCAGTACTTC. It yields the protein CASSYVVGAMRETQYF.